A single sample is the source of the 32 T cell receptor beta chains below, sequenced in a study of blood T cells in healthy people across ages. Then a second PCR, running roughly 7 to 11 cycles, was carried out with a sample-barcoded 5' primer and a J-beta primer mix. TCRdb re-called the 5' RACE reads through MiXCR, storing one row per CDR3 protein. Counted here are roughly 1,000,000 distinct CDR3 sequences, almost 25% occurring once; the ten biggest clones make up about 0.72%. This same sample was also part of a study on T cells of mothers and their children.

Specimen: blood. All receptors come from a girl aged 2 to 9 in good health.

This CDR3 reads CASSPKRWMYGYTF. The CDR3 DNA reads TGTGCCAGCTCCCCGAAAAGGTGGATGTATGGCTACACCTTC. This chain links TRBV9 with TRBJ1-2; D is unclear. Germline loops: CDR1 SGDLS, CDR2 YYNGEE. The CDR3 loop spans 14 amino acids. Between the trimmed V and J ends, which lost 7 bases and 5 bases, there was a span of 18 bases.

A few counts support this clonotype. J is TRBJ1-5 and V is TRBV10-3, with 7 bases lining up with TRBD1. The CDR3 is made up of 13 amino acids. Looked up from germline, CDR1 is ENHRY and CDR2 is SYGVKD. Germline trimming cut 10 bases from V and 6 bases from J; bases unmatched to any gene: 9. CDR3 bases: TGTGCCAACTCCGGGACAGAAGGTCAGCCCCAGCATTTT. Protein: CANSGTEGQPQHF.

This clonotype was counted a single time. The chain is built from TRBV2 and TRBJ2-6; no definite D call. The CDR3 runs 13 residues. The germline CDR1 and CDR2 sequences are SNHLY and FYNNEI. V shed 7 bases and J shed 7 bases, with 11 bases lying between them. The DNA of the CDR3 is TGTGCCAGCACTTTATGGGAAGCCAACGTCCTGACTTTC. Translating it yields CASTLWEANVLTF. Combining the CDR3 with reference TRBV2 and TRBJ2-6 gives the whole variable domain EPEVTQTPSHQVTQMGQEVILRCVPISNHLYFYWYRQILGQKVEFLVSFYNNEISEKSEIFDDQFSVERPDGSNFTLKIRSTKLEDSAMYFCASTLWEANVLTFGAGSRLTVL.

This clonotype was seen a few times. This chain uses TRBV5-6 with TRBJ1-2, with TRBD1 identical over 8 bases. The ends lost 3 bases at V and 4 bases at J; junction bases unmatched: 8. The CDR3 consists of 15 residues. From germline, CDR1 is SGHDT and CDR2 YYEEEE. CDR3 bases: TGTGCCAGCAGCTCCGGACAGGGTGGAGGCTATGGCTACACCTTC. Amino acid sequence: CASSSGQGGGYGYTF.

This clonotype was counted at least ten times. The rearrangement uses TRBV27 and TRBJ2-1; D may be TRBD2 (7 bases). The CDR3 extends over 18 amino acids. The germline V gene encodes CDR1 MNHEY and CDR2 SMNVEV (reference sequence). V was cut by 4 bases and J by 4 bases, with 23 bases left in between. The CDR3 loop reads CASSSSLRGGLNYNEQFF. CDR3 DNA sequence: TGTGCCAGCAGTTCCTCCCTAAGGGGGGGCCTTAATTACAATGAGCAGTTCTTC.

This clonotype was observed a handful of times. The chain combines TRBV10-3 with TRBJ2-3; 10 bases fit TRBD2. CDR1 ENHRY and CDR2 SYGVKD come from the germline V gene. The junction had 5 bases not matched to a gene; V was cut back by 10 bases and J by 7 bases. The CDR3 length is 12 residues. The CDR3: CATLAGENTQYF. The CDR3 DNA follows: TGTGCCACCCTAGCGGGGGAAAATACGCAGTATTTT.

This clonotype was picked up a small number of times. The gene calls are TRBV13 and TRBJ2-5, with TRBD2 identical over 7 bases. The DNA end is more similar to TRBJ2-1, so the J call may be wrong. This CDR3 contains 14 residues. Germline lookup yields CDR1 PRHDT and CDR2 FYEKMQ (reference sequence). CDR3 coding DNA: TGTGCCAGCACTTCTGGACTAGGAGACAATGAGCAGTTCTTC. Translation: CASTSGLGDNEQFF.

The V call is TRBV28, the J call TRBJ2-1; TRBD2 aligns across 9 bases. Trimming cost V 5 bases and J 3 bases; bases outside gene matches: 8. CDR1 and CDR2 from the germline V gene are MDHEN and SYDVKM. This CDR3 has 16 residues. CDR3 sequence (DNA): TGTGCCAGCAGTGGGACTAGCCTTGGGCTCTACAATGAGCAGTTCTTC. Its translation: CASSGTSLGLYNEQFF.

This chain uses TRBV12-3 or TRBV12-4 with TRBJ2-4; 8 bases fit TRBD2. The CDR3 sequence is 17 residues long. V lost 2 bases and J lost 8; bases outside the gene matches: 14. This CDR3 is CASSLNYRAGGQDIQYF. CDR3 nucleotides: TGTGCCAGCAGTTTAAATTATCGGGCGGGAGGCCAGGACATTCAGTACTTC.

This clonotype was picked up many times. The CDR3 reads CAISEYAGYLAGANVLTF. The CDR3 DNA sequence: TGTGCCATCAGTGAGTACGCTGGGTACCTCGCTGGGGCCAACGTCCTGACTTTC. The chain links TRBV10-3 to TRBJ2-6, with D uncertain. CDR1 ENHRY and CDR2 SYGVKD come from the germline V gene. The length of the CDR3 is 18 residues. The germline V and J ends were trimmed by 1 base and 2 bases, with 15 bases remaining between them.

The rearrangement joins TRBV29-1 to TRBJ1-2; no reliable D call. CDR3 length: 11 residues. Looked up from germline, CDR1 is SQVTM and CDR2 is ANQGSEA. The V end lost 6 bases, the J end lost 6 bases, and 11 bases lay between the germline ends. In DNA, the CDR3 is TGCAGCGTCTCTCGCGGGGATGGCTACACCTTC. Translated: CSVSRGDGYTF.

This clonotype was found a few times. For the CDR3, the DNA is TGCAGCGTCCCGACCAAGGGGTACAATGAGCAGTTCTTC. Translating gives CSVPTKGYNEQFF. The rearrangement joins TRBV29-1 to TRBJ2-1, with D perhaps TRBD1 (5 bases). Germline V lookup: CDR1 SQVTM, CDR2 ANQGSEA. This CDR3 comprises 13 residues. V shed 6 bases and J shed 4 bases, with 13 bases lying between them.

The table lists this clonotype with a few counts. DNA of the CDR3: TGTGCCAGCAGTGGGACAGGGGAATCACCCCTCCACTTT. It encodes CASSGTGESPLHF. This chain joins TRBV27 and TRBJ1-6; 10 bases map to TRBD1. V lost 5 bases and J lost 10; bases outside the gene matches: 2. The CDR3 length is 13 residues. In germline, CDR1 is MNHEY, CDR2 SMNVEV (reference sequence).

V is TRBV28 and J is TRBJ2-1; D possibly corresponds to TRBD1 (6 bases). Matching the DNA end better, TRBJ2-7 makes the J call doubtful. From germline, CDR1 is MDHEN and CDR2 SYDVKM. This CDR3 has 14 amino acids. The CDR3 reads CASSFSRDTDEQYF. In DNA, the CDR3 is TGTGCCAGCAGTTTTTCCCGGGACACCGACGAGCAGTACTTC.

This clonotype was detected a few times. This chain joins TRBV11-2 and TRBJ2-3; 7 nucleotides agree with TRBD1. Trimming removed 3 bases from V and 0 bases from J; junction bases left unmatched: 6. Germline assignment: CDR1 SGHAT and CDR2 FQNNGV. The CDR3 consists of 16 residues. Here the CDR3 DNA reads TGTGCCAGCAGCTTTACAGGACAGGAGAGCACAGATACGCAGTATTTT. This encodes CASSFTGQESTDTQYF. Variable domain in full (rest from reference TRBV11-2 and TRBJ2-3): EAGVAQSPRYKIIEKRQSVAFWCNPISGHATLYWYQQILGQGPKLLIQFQNNGVVDDSQLPKDRFSAERLKGVDSTLKIQPAKLEDSAVYLCASSFTGQESTDTQYFGPGTRLTVL.

This clonotype was picked up a small number of times. A read error is likely, as this CDR3 ends without the conserved phenylalanine or tryptophan. CDR3 DNA: TGTGCCAGCAGTGATACAGGGGGCTATCAGCCCCAGCATCTT. It translates to CASSDTGGYQPQHL. The gene calls are TRBV6-6 and TRBJ1-5, with 9 nucleotides matching TRBD1. The CDR3 has 14 residues. Germline-derived CDR1 and CDR2 are MNHNY and SVGAGI (reference sequence). V was clipped by 5 bases and J by 5 bases; unmatched bases: 4.

This clonotype occurred a few times. The chain recombines TRBV12-3 or TRBV12-4 with TRBJ1-2, with D perhaps TRBD1 (5 bases). The CDR3 has 12 amino acids. The V and J ends lost 6 bases and 6 bases respectively, with 11 bases between them. In DNA, the CDR3 is TGTGCCAGCAGCGACAGCCCCCATGGCTACACCTTC. It codes for CASSDSPHGYTF.

The rearrangement joins TRBV11-1 to TRBJ1-3; D is uncertain. There are 17 residues in the CDR3. V was clipped by 3 bases and J by 3 bases, with 18 bases between them. Germline CDR1 and CDR2: SGHAT and FQDESV (reference sequence). The CDR3 region is CASSFDVYGAVGNTIYF. The CDR3 nucleotides are TGTGCCAGCAGCTTTGATGTCTACGGAGCGGTTGGAAACACCATATATTTT.

The chain carries TRBV20-1 and TRBJ2-2; TRBD1 matches at 7 bases. This CDR3 region has 14 residues. From germline, CDR1 is DFQATT and CDR2 SNEGSKA (reference sequence). The J segment lost 3 bases and the V segment lost 6 bases, leaving 7 bases of the junction unmatched. CDR3 nucleotide sequence: TGCAGTGCCAGGGGGTACAGGGACACCGGGGAGCTGTTTTTT. It yields the protein CSARGYRDTGELFF.

This clonotype was seen a few times. The chain employs TRBV7-9 and TRBJ1-1, with D possibly TRBD1 on 5 matching bases. This CDR3 comprises 17 residues. Germline V gene sequence: CDR1 SEHNR, CDR2 FQNEAQ (reference sequence). V shed 4 bases and J shed 2 bases, with 20 bases lying between them. The CDR3: CASSSAAGAGINTEAFF. CDR3 DNA sequence: TGTGCCAGCAGCTCTGCGGCCGGGGCAGGGATAAACACTGAAGCTTTCTTT.

The chain carries TRBV7-2 and TRBJ1-2; possible D gene TRBD1, 6 bases. Germline CDR1 reads SGHTA; CDR2 reads FQGNSA. V gave up 4 bases and J gave up 8 bases, with 14 bases separating them. The length of the CDR3 is 13 residues. The CDR3 here is CASSWEGGRGYTF. The CDR3 bases are TGTGCCAGCAGCTGGGAGGGGGGTCGCGGCTACACCTTC.

The table lists this clonotype with a few counts. The chain combines TRBV28 with TRBJ2-1; 12 positions agree with TRBD2. Germline V gene lookup returns CDR1 MDHEN and CDR2 SYDVKM. This CDR3 contains 17 residues. Trimming cost V 6 bases and J 0 bases; bases outside gene matches: 6. This chain's CDR3 is CASSPSGREVSYNEQFF. The CDR3 nucleotides read TGTGCCAGCAGCCCTAGCGGGAGGGAGGTCTCCTACAATGAGCAGTTCTTC. The full variable domain, with the rest looked up from reference TRBV28 and TRBJ2-1, is DVKVTQSSRYLVKRTGEKVFLECVQDMDHENMFWYRQDPGLGLRLIYFSYDVKMKEKGDIPEGYSVSREKKERFSLILESASTNQTSMYLCASSPSGREVSYNEQFFGPGTRLTVL.

This clonotype occurred a few times. The chain employs TRBV5-1 and TRBJ2-1; D gene uncertain. The CDR3 contains 13 residues. Germline V CDR1 and CDR2: SGHRS, YFSETQ. The V gene lost 8 bases and the J gene lost 6 bases, with 15 bases spanning the gap. CDR3 sequence reads: CASTNDHFNEQFF. DNA of the CDR3: TGCGCCAGTACAAACGACCACTTCAATGAGCAGTTCTTC. Full variable domain (remainder filled in from reference TRBV5-1 and TRBJ2-1): KAGVTQTPRYLIKTRGQQVTLSCSPISGHRSVSWYQQTPGQGLQFLFEYFSETQRNKGNFPGRFSGRQFSNSRSEMNVSTLELGDSALYLCASTNDHFNEQFFGPGTRLTVL.

The chain carries TRBV7-2 and TRBJ1-5; D unresolved. CDR1 SGHTA and CDR2 FQGNSA come from the germline V gene. The CDR3 runs 13 residues. Trimming left V 5 bases short and J 3 bases short, with 8 bases between. CDR3 coding DNA: TGTGCCAGCAGCCCTACCTACAATCAGCCCCAGCATTTT. Protein sequence: CASSPTYNQPQHF. Together with reference TRBV7-2 and TRBJ1-5, the CDR3 gives the full variable domain: GAGVSQSPSNKVTEKGKDVELRCDPISGHTALYWYRQSLGQGLEFLIYFQGNSAPDKSGLPSDRFSAERTGGSVSTLTIQRTQQEDSAVYLCASSPTYNQPQHFGDGTRLSIL.

This clonotype was seen only a few times. V usage is TRBV4-3 and J usage is TRBJ1-4; D is unclear. V lost 1 base to trimming and J lost 7 bases, with 19 bases between them. This CDR3 contains 17 residues. Germline assignment: CDR1 LGHNA and CDR2 YSLEER. CDR3 DNA: TGCGCCAGCAGCCAAGGTTACCGGGTTCGATCGAGTGAAAAACTGTTTTTT. Amino acids: CASSQGYRVRSSEKLFF.

The chain carries TRBV2 and TRBJ2-7, with 7 bases aligning to TRBD2. From germline, CDR1 is SNHLY and CDR2 FYNNEI. This CDR3 comprises 15 residues. J lost 0 bases, V lost 6 bases, and 8 bases had no gene match. The DNA of the CDR3 is TGTGCCAGCAGCAGGCTAGCGGCTAACTCCTACGAGCAGTACTTC. This encodes CASSRLAANSYEQYF.

V is TRBV24-1 and J is TRBJ2-1; D may correspond to TRBD1 or TRBD2 (5 bases each). With 0 bases removed from V and 5 bases from J, the gap between germline ends came to 13 bases. CDR1 and CDR2 (germline): KGHDR, SFDVKD. The CDR3 has 16 amino acids. The CDR3: CATSDLVGEGNNEQFF. The CDR3 nucleotides are TGTGCCACCAGTGATTTGGTGGGGGAAGGAAACAATGAGCAGTTCTTC.

The genes are TRBV2 and TRBJ2-7; a possible D gene is TRBD1 (5 bases). Germline CDR1 and CDR2: SNHLY and FYNNEI. Trimming left V 6 bases short and J 3 bases short, with 9 bases between. CDR3 length: 12 residues. CDR3 sequence reads: CASRDDSYEQYF. CDR3 in DNA: TGTGCCAGCAGGGACGACAGCTACGAGCAGTACTTC. Filled out from reference TRBV2 and TRBJ2-7, the complete variable domain reads EPEVTQTPSHQVTQMGQEVILRCVPISNHLYFYWYRQILGQKVEFLVSFYNNEISEKSEIFDDQFSVERPDGSNFTLKIRSTKLEDSAMYFCASRDDSYEQYFGPGTRLTVT.

This clonotype was found a few times. This chain uses TRBV3-1 with TRBJ2-1; D unclear. Germline V CDR1 and CDR2: LGHDT, YNNKEL (reference sequence). The germline V and J ends were trimmed by 4 bases and 9 bases, with 16 bases remaining between them. The CDR3 contains 14 residues. CDR3 bases: TGTGCCAGCAGCCCCGTAGTACCCCTCATTGAGCAGTTCTTC. Translation gives CASSPVVPLIEQFF.

The chain has TRBV12-3 or TRBV12-4 and TRBJ2-1; possible D gene TRBD2, 5 bases. CDR3 length: 12 amino acids. Trimming removed 6 bases at V and 9 bases at J, with 12 bases between. The CDR3 reads CASRGSTLEQFF. CDR3 DNA sequence: TGTGCCAGCAGGGGGAGTACTCTTGAGCAGTTCTTC.

The gene calls are TRBV29-1 and TRBJ1-1; no clear D. V was pared by 4 bases and J by 6 bases, with 9 bases between. Germline CDR1 is SQVTM and CDR2 is ANQGSEA. The CDR3 spans 11 residues. The CDR3 DNA is TGCAGCGTTGTAGGAAACGCTGAAGCTTTCTTT. It translates to CSVVGNAEAFF.

This sequence joins TRBV6-2 or TRBV6-3 and TRBJ2-7; D is possibly TRBD1 or TRBD2 (5 bases each). Trimming took off 7 bases at V and 2 bases at J, with 15 bases between the two ends. Looked up from germline, CDR1 is MNHEY and CDR2 is SVGEGT. The CDR3 has 14 residues. DNA for the CDR3: TGTGCCAGCAATTCCCAGGGAGTAACCTACGAGCAGTACTTC. Its translation: CASNSQGVTYEQYF.